The source of this TCR beta chain is a study of T-cell memory formation after mild COVID-19. Study-level information: Across donors, TCR clusters were largely donor specific.

Points from the study as a whole: Among CD4+ contracting clones, most were CM and EM, and CD8+ ones EMRA.

TCR alpha and TCR beta cDNA libraries carrying sample barcodes and UMIs were produced by 5'RACE using constant-segment primers. Each CDR3 protein is one row after TCRdb ran MiXCR on the 5' RACE reads. This sample yields 55,000 to 75,000 distinct CDR3 sequences, of which around a quarter are seen a single time; 43% belongs to the top ten. The junction had 13 bases not matched to a gene; V was cut back by 6 bases and J by 2 bases. This CDR3 region has 16 residues. CDR1 and CDR2 from the germline V gene are SEHNR and FQNEAQ (reference sequence). This clonotype occurred a few times. The antigen remains unidentified.

The sample consisted of PBMCs or a T cell subset sorted from them (not recorded which). The chain has TRBV7-9 and TRBJ2-7, with 7 bases that match TRBD1. The clonotype comes from a man younger than 35 who had mild COVID-19 (a few samples of this study predate the infection). Cell type and time point are not known. Written as DNA, the CDR3 is TGTGCCAGCAGTTTTACACAGGGGAAAAGGACCTACGAGCAGTACTTC. Translation gives CASSFTQGKRTYEQYF.